What follows are 21 T cell receptor beta chains derived from one specimen sequenced in a study of T cell changes during pregnancy in multiple sclerosis. Data came from immunoSEQ multiplex PCR; TCRdb stores just in-frame clones and leaves some out. The data show roughly 93,000 clones, under 95% seen once. The sequencing used peripheral blood, collected after pregnancy. The receptors stem from a female donor in good health, enrolled as a control in a pregnancy study.

V gene TRBV6-5 combines with J gene TRBJ2-1, with 10 bases lining up with TRBD2. With 4 bases clipped from V and 5 bases from J, the junction kept 8 bases outside the gene matches. The CDR3 extends over 16 amino acids. In germline, CDR1 is MNHEY, CDR2 SVGAGI. The CDR3 nucleotides read TGTGCCAGCAGTTCCTCTCTAGCGGGGGTTAACAATGAGCAGTTCTTC. Translation: CASSSSLAGVNNEQFF.

The genes are TRBV7-9 and TRBJ2-7; 10 bases are a match to TRBD2. J gave up 1 base and V 5 bases, and 8 bases lay outside the gene matches. The CDR3 runs 16 residues. Germline V gene data show CDR1 as SEHNR and CDR2 as FQNEAQ (reference sequence). The CDR3 sequence: CASSPLAGVHSYEQYF. Here the CDR3 DNA reads TGTGCCAGCAGCCCCCTAGCGGGGGTACATTCCTACGAGCAGTACTTC.

This chain connects TRBV5-1 to TRBJ1-6; D not resolved. From germline, CDR1 is SGHRS and CDR2 YFSETQ. The V gene lost 0 bases and the J gene lost 0 bases, with 7 bases spanning the gap. This CDR3 comprises 16 residues. The CDR3 DNA reads as TGCGCCAGCAGCTTGGCCGGCGGCTCCTATAATTCACCCCTCCACTTT. Protein: CASSLAGGSYNSPLHF.

The chain has TRBV7-6 and TRBJ2-1; the D gene is possibly TRBD1 (6 bases). Germline V gene sequence: CDR1 SGHVS, CDR2 FNYEAQ. The CDR3 is made up of 14 amino acids. Trimming took off 5 bases at V and 6 bases at J, with 14 bases between the two ends. DNA for the CDR3: TGTGCCAGCAGCGCCAGACAGGCTTCCAATGAGCAGTTCTTC. Its protein is CASSARQASNEQFF.

The V and J genes are TRBV6-5 and TRBJ1-5; D possibly corresponds to TRBD1 (5 bases). The CDR3 runs 13 residues. Germline CDR1 MNHEY, CDR2 SVGAGI. Trimming shortened V by 6 bases and J by 3 bases, and 9 bases separated the two germline ends. In DNA, the CDR3 is TGTGCCAGCAGCCGGGGGACCAATCAGCCCCAGCATTTT. As protein: CASSRGTNQPQHF.

This clone was seen a few times. This chain uses TRBV9 with TRBJ1-1; TRBD1 is a possible D gene (5 bases). Germline V gene lookup returns CDR1 SGDLS and CDR2 YYNGEE. V was cut by 0 bases and J by 6 bases, with 9 bases left in between. The CDR3 loop spans 13 amino acids. CDR3 nucleotides: TGTGCCAGCAGCGTAGGCGGGGCGCCTGAAGCTTTCTTT. Protein product: CASSVGGAPEAFF.

The chain couples TRBV30 to TRBJ2-7; a weak D match, TRBD1 (6 bases). The CDR3 runs to 14 residues. Deletions cut 0 bases from V and 2 bases from J, with 11 bases between. Germline CDR1 reads GTSNPN; CDR2 reads SVGIG (reference sequence). CDR3 nucleotide sequence: TGTGCCTGGAGTGTACTTAACAGGGCCTACGAGCAGTACTTC. This encodes CAWSVLNRAYEQYF. The whole variable domain, remainder taken from reference TRBV30 and TRBJ2-7, is SQTIHQWPATLVQPVGSPLSLECTVEGTSNPNLYWYRQAAGRGLQLLFYSVGIGQISSEVPQNLSASRPQDRQFILSSKKLLLSDSGFYLCAWSVLNRAYEQYFGPGTRLTVT.

This clone was recorded once. The rearrangement joins TRBV6-1 to TRBJ1-1; TRBD1 agrees at 7 bases. The J segment lost 5 bases and the V segment lost 9 bases, leaving 12 bases of the junction unmatched. The length of the CDR3 is 14 residues. Germline V gene sequence: CDR1 MNHNS, CDR2 SASEGT. CDR3 sequence (DNA): TGTGCCAGTATTTCCGGGACAGTAAGGACTGAAGCTTTCTTT. It codes for CASISGTVRTEAFF.

The chain carries TRBV30 and TRBJ1-1; 8 positions agree with TRBD1. CDR3 length: 13 residues. V was pared by 3 bases and J by 3 bases, with 3 bases of the junction left unmatched. CDR1 and CDR2 from the germline V gene are GTSNPN and SVGIG (reference sequence). The CDR3 reads CAWRDRADTEAFF. The CDR3 region has the DNA TGTGCCTGGAGGGACAGGGCGGACACTGAAGCTTTCTTT.

Only one count was recorded for this clone. CDR3 sequence: CASSALALYEQYF. The DNA for the CDR3 is TGTGCCAGCAGCGCACTAGCGCTCTACGAGCAGTACTTC. The rearrangement uses TRBV28 and TRBJ2-7, with TRBD2 matching 7 bases. The CDR3 consists of 13 residues. V shed 6 bases and J 3 bases; nucleotides not matched to a gene: 5. CDR1 is MDHEN and CDR2 is SYDVKM in the germline V gene.

The chain combines TRBV10-2 with TRBJ2-5, with 8 nucleotides matching TRBD2. Per the germline V gene, CDR1 is WSHSY and CDR2 is SAAADI. The CDR3 extends over 16 amino acids. Trimming took 1 base from V and 4 from J; bases not matched to a gene: 8. In DNA form, the CDR3 reads TGCGCCAGCAGTGAGTTATTCAGCGGGAGCGGAGAGACCCAGTACTTC. It is translated as CASSELFSGSGETQYF.

The rearrangement links TRBV29-1 to TRBJ2-2, with TRBD1 matching 9 bases. The V gene's germline CDR1 is SQVTM and CDR2 ANQGSEA. The CDR3 contains 14 residues. With V trimmed by 8 bases and J by 4 bases, 8 bases remained unmatched. This chain's CDR3 is CSFRTGVGTGELFF. The CDR3 nucleotides read TGCAGCTTTCGGACAGGGGTTGGCACCGGGGAGCTGTTTTTT.

The chain has TRBV15 and TRBJ2-1; D remains unclear. The V end was cut by 2 bases, the J end by 6 bases, with 5 bases between. Per the germline V gene, CDR1 is LNHNV and CDR2 is YYDKDF (reference sequence). This CDR3 contains 12 residues. The CDR3 DNA sequence: TGTGCCACCAGCAGATCCGGCAATGAGCAGTTCTTC. It is translated as CATSRSGNEQFF.

The V gene is TRBV7-3, the J gene TRBJ2-7, with TRBD1 matching over 9 bases. The CDR3 loop spans 13 amino acids. Trimming cost V 5 bases and J 5 bases; bases outside gene matches: 4. The germline gives CDR1 SGHTA, CDR2 FQGTGA. In DNA, the CDR3 is TGTGCCAGCAGCGACACAGGGGGCAACGAGCAGTACTTC. Encoded protein: CASSDTGGNEQYF.

This clone was detected once. This chain uses TRBV19 with TRBJ2-7; 9 bases are shared with TRBD1. The germline CDR1 and CDR2 sequences are LNHDA and SQIVND (reference sequence). CDR3 length equals 13 residues. V lost 9 bases, J lost 3 bases, and 6 bases stayed unmatched. The CDR3 reads CASRQGGNYEQYF. For the CDR3, the DNA is TGTGCCAGCCGACAGGGGGGAAACTACGAGCAGTACTTC. The whole variable domain, remainder taken from reference TRBV19 and TRBJ2-7, is DGGITQSPKYLFRKEGQNVTLSCEQNLNHDAMYWYRQDPGQGLRLIYYSQIVNDFQKGDIAEGYSVSREKKESFPLTVTSAQKNPTAFYLCASRQGGNYEQYFGPGTRLTVT.

The chain is built from TRBV2 and TRBJ2-7, with a possible D match to TRBD2 (6 bases). This CDR3 has 13 residues. The V gene lost 3 bases and the J gene lost 3 bases, with 9 bases spanning the gap. Germline CDR1 is SNHLY and CDR2 is FYNNEI. The CDR3 DNA is TGTGCCAGCAGTGATCGGGAGCGCTACGAGCAGTACTTC. It specifies CASSDRERYEQYF.

This clone was counted between two and nine times. V is TRBV7-8 and J is TRBJ1-6; TRBD1 is a possible D gene (5 bases). CDR3 size: 15 residues. V was pared by 2 bases and J by 9 bases, with 14 bases between. CDR1 and CDR2 (germline): SGHVS, FQNEAQ. This chain's CDR3 is CASSLIAGLSSPLHF. The CDR3 region has the DNA TGTGCCAGCAGCTTAATCGCAGGGTTAAGTTCACCCCTCCACTTT. Based on the CDR3 plus reference TRBV7-8 and TRBJ1-6, the full variable domain is GAGVSQSPRYKVAKRGQDVALRCDPISGHVSLFWYQQALGQGPEFLTYFQNEAQLDKSGLPSDRFFAERPEGSVSTLKIQRTQQEDSAVYLCASSLIAGLSSPLHFGNGTRLTVT.

The chain joins TRBV11-3 to TRBJ2-3; D may be TRBD2 (5 bases). Germline V gene sequence: CDR1 SGHNT, CDR2 YENEEA. The germline V and J ends were trimmed by 4 bases and 1 base, with 15 bases remaining between them. The CDR3 is made up of 16 amino acids. CDR3 nucleotides: TGTGCCAGCAGCTCTGGACTCCATTCTGGCACAGATACGCAGTATTTT. This gives the protein CASSSGLHSGTDTQYF. The full variable domain, its missing parts supplied by reference TRBV11-3 and TRBJ2-3, is EAGVVQSPRYKIIEKKQPVAFWCNPISGHNTLYWYLQNLGQGPELLIRYENEEAVDDSQLPKDRFSAERLKGVDSTLKIQPAELGDSAVYLCASSSGLHSGTDTQYFGPGTRLTVL.

The J gene is TRBJ2-3, the V gene TRBV7-3, with 7 bases that match TRBD1. Looked up from germline, CDR1 is SGHTA and CDR2 is FQGTGA. This CDR3 comprises 15 residues. V gave up 2 bases and J gave up 5 bases; unmatched junction bases: 7. The CDR3 sequence is CASSLGARGKDTQYF. The CDR3, as DNA: TGTGCCAGCAGCTTAGGGGCCAGGGGGAAAGATACGCAGTATTTT.

The genes are TRBV6-1 and TRBJ2-5; 11 positions match TRBD2. With V trimmed by 0 bases and J by 5 bases, 5 bases remained unmatched. Looked up from germline, CDR1 is MNHNS and CDR2 is SASEGT. The CDR3 runs 16 residues. The CDR3 protein is CASSEAIVAGGETQYF. In DNA form, the CDR3 reads TGTGCCAGCAGTGAAGCCATTGTAGCGGGGGGGGAGACCCAGTACTTC.

CDR3 sequence reads: CATSEGQASYEQYF. The DNA for the CDR3 is TGTGCCACCAGCGAGGGACAGGCCAGCTACGAGCAGTACTTC. V gene TRBV15 combines with J gene TRBJ2-7, with 8 bases matching TRBD1. This CDR3 spans 14 amino acids. Germline CDR1 LNHNV, CDR2 YYDKDF (reference sequence). The J segment lost 3 bases and the V segment lost 5 bases, leaving 6 bases of the junction unmatched.